The 21 T cell receptor beta chains below come from one sample, sequenced in a study of CD8 T cells in Susac syndrome. Random hexamers primed reverse transcription of about 0.45 to 1 ug RNA. TCRdb called the immunoSEQ multiplex PCR reads again in MiXCR, with one record for every CDR3 protein. The sample has some 140,000 distinct CDR3 sequences, 80% seen once. Input material: CD8+ T cells from PBMCs. The source of these receptors is a human donor with multiple sclerosis.

The V gene is TRBV3-1, the J gene TRBJ2-3, with D perhaps matching TRBD2 (5 bases). The germline V gene has CDR1 LGHDT and CDR2 YNNKEL (reference sequence). The CDR3 loop spans 15 amino acids. Trimming cost V 3 bases and J 0 bases, with 10 bases left between them. This CDR3 is CASSQPGTSTDTQYF. The CDR3 DNA is TGTGCCAGCAGCCAGCCGGGAACTAGCACAGATACGCAGTATTTT.

This clonotype showed up just a few times. The CDR3 DNA sequence: TGTGCCAGCAGCCCGATTAGCGGGATAATGAACAATGAGCAGTTCTTC. Amino acid sequence: CASSPISGIMNNEQFF. The rearrangement joins TRBV27 to TRBJ2-1; 8 nucleotides align to TRBD2. CDR1 is MNHEY and CDR2 is SMNVEV in the germline V gene (reference sequence). The CDR3 is 16 residues long. Trimming cost V 6 bases and J 5 bases; bases outside gene matches: 12.

J is TRBJ1-2 and V is TRBV7-8; no reliable D call. Between the trimmed V and J ends, which lost 1 base and 8 bases, there was a span of 14 bases. Germline lookup yields CDR1 SGHVS and CDR2 FQNEAQ. CDR3 length equals 14 residues. This CDR3 is CASSLEYSPGGYTF. The CDR3 coding sequence is TGTGCCAGCAGCTTAGAGTACAGCCCCGGGGGCTACACCTTC.

The V call is TRBV6-1, the J call TRBJ2-7; D remains ambiguous. This CDR3 has 15 residues. Germline loops: CDR1 MNHNS, CDR2 SASEGT. V was pared by 6 bases and J by 0 bases, with 15 bases between. The CDR3 spells CASRGWARSSYEQYF. The CDR3 bases are TGTGCCAGCAGGGGTTGGGCCAGGAGCTCCTACGAGCAGTACTTC.

The chain joins TRBV7-8 to TRBJ2-7, with unresolved D. The length of the CDR3 is 14 residues. Germline lookup yields CDR1 SGHVS and CDR2 FQNEAQ. V shed 1 base and J shed 3 bases, with 10 bases lying between them. The CDR3 coding sequence is TGTGCCAGCAGCTTAGGGCAGGCTTACTACGAGCAGTACTTC. Translated: CASSLGQAYYEQYF. Using reference TRBV7-8 and TRBJ2-7 for the parts outside the CDR3, the full variable domain is GAGVSQSPRYKVAKRGQDVALRCDPISGHVSLFWYQQALGQGPEFLTYFQNEAQLDKSGLPSDRFFAERPEGSVSTLKIQRTQQEDSAVYLCASSLGQAYYEQYFGPGTRLTVT.

V gene TRBV30 combines with J gene TRBJ2-3; the D gene is possibly TRBD1 (6 bases). Trimming removed 5 bases from V and 3 bases from J, with 9 bases in between. The CDR3 is 12 amino acids. Germline V lookup: CDR1 GTSNPN, CDR2 SVGIG (reference sequence). The CDR3 DNA sequence: TGTGCCTGGTCTAGGGGGACAGATACGCAGTATTTT. It is translated as CAWSRGTDTQYF.

The chain combines TRBV4-1 with TRBJ2-1; unclear D gene. The CDR3 has 16 residues. Looked up from germline, CDR1 is MGHRA and CDR2 is YSYEKL. Trimming cost V 0 bases and J 4 bases, with 13 bases left between them. This chain's CDR3 is CASSQEGASEYNEQFF. The CDR3 DNA follows: TGCGCCAGCAGCCAAGAAGGAGCGAGCGAGTACAATGAGCAGTTCTTC.

The table lists this clonotype with a count of one. The chain combines TRBV30 with TRBJ1-1; no reliable D call. V lost 0 bases, J lost 7 bases, and 15 bases lay in between. CDR1 is GTSNPN and CDR2 is SVGIG in the germline V gene (reference sequence). The CDR3 consists of 14 residues. Here the CDR3 reads CAWSVYGATNEAFF. CDR3 bases: TGTGCCTGGAGTGTATACGGTGCGACAAATGAAGCTTTCTTT.

The genes are TRBV6-1 and TRBJ1-1; tentative D call: TRBD1 (5 bases). V was trimmed by 8 bases and J by 7 bases, leaving 14 bases between them. CDR1 is MNHNS and CDR2 is SASEGT in the germline V gene. CDR3 length: 12 amino acids. CDR3 sequence reads: CASGPIQVEAFF. The CDR3 nucleotides read TGTGCCAGCGGACCAATACAGGTTGAAGCTTTCTTT.

The J gene is TRBJ2-3, the V gene TRBV19; 7 nucleotides align to TRBD2. Germline CDR1 LNHDA, CDR2 SQIVND (reference sequence). Unmatched junction bases numbered 7, after V lost 4 bases and J lost 3 bases. The CDR3 has 15 amino acids. The CDR3 coding sequence is TGTGCCAGTAGTAGGGGGACTATGGCTACAGATACGCAGTATTTT. Protein product: CASSRGTMATDTQYF. Variable domain in full (rest from reference TRBV19 and TRBJ2-3): DGGITQSPKYLFRKEGQNVTLSCEQNLNHDAMYWYRQDPGQGLRLIYYSQIVNDFQKGDIAEGYSVSREKKESFPLTVTSAQKNPTAFYLCASSRGTMATDTQYFGPGTRLTVL.

The V and J genes are TRBV19 and TRBJ2-1, with no clear D. There are 13 residues in the CDR3. The V gene lost 9 bases and the J gene lost 5 bases, with 14 bases spanning the gap. The V gene's germline CDR1 is LNHDA and CDR2 SQIVND (reference sequence). CDR3 region: CASRPPSDNEQFF. CDR3 nucleotide sequence: TGTGCCAGCCGACCCCCTTCGGACAATGAGCAGTTCTTC.

The genes are TRBV7-3 and TRBJ1-1; D unclear. Germline V gives CDR1 SGHTA, CDR2 FQGTGA. The CDR3 spans 10 residues. Trimming took 4 bases from V and 6 from J, leaving 3 bases between them. The CDR3 nucleotides read TGTGCCAGCAGCTGTGCTGAAGCTTTCTTT. Translated, it gives CASSCAEAFF.

The chain is built from TRBV6-5 and TRBJ2-2; 8 nucleotides agree with TRBD1. The germline V gene has CDR1 MNHEY and CDR2 SVGAGI. The CDR3 is 16 amino acids. V shed 4 bases, J shed 4 bases, and the junction held 8 bases outside the gene matches. CDR3 coding DNA: TGTGCCAGCAGTTTAGGACAGGGCCCACTCACCGGGGAGCTGTTTTTT. Residues: CASSLGQGPLTGELFF.

The rearrangement joins TRBV20-1 to TRBJ1-5; perhaps TRBD1 as D (6 bases). Trimming removed 4 bases from V and 6 bases from J, with 10 bases in between. CDR1 DFQATT and CDR2 SNEGSKA come from the germline V gene (reference sequence). The CDR3 contains 12 residues. Here the CDR3 reads CSANREGQPQHF. CDR3 coding DNA: TGCAGTGCTAACAGGGAAGGTCAGCCCCAGCATTTT.

The V gene is TRBV9, the J gene TRBJ2-1; no reliable D call. Germline CDR1 is SGDLS and CDR2 is YYNGEE. Trimming took off 6 bases at V and 2 bases at J, with 21 bases between the two ends. The CDR3 contains 17 residues. The CDR3 sequence is CASTRTDGPSTYNEQFF. Written as DNA, the CDR3 is TGTGCCAGCACCCGCACCGACGGACCCTCTACCTACAATGAGCAGTTCTTC.

The chain uses TRBV12-3 or TRBV12-4 and TRBJ1-2; D not resolved. The CDR3 sequence is 14 residues long. Trimming left V 7 bases short and J 8 bases short, with 20 bases between. The CDR3 reads CASTRRWDDEGYTF. The CDR3 DNA reads as TGTGCCAGCACCCGTCGGTGGGATGATGAAGGCTACACCTTC.

V gene TRBV6-1 combines with J gene TRBJ1-1; D is undetermined. Per germline, CDR1 MNHNS and CDR2 SASEGT. The CDR3 is made up of 12 amino acids. The ends were cut back, 3 bases at V and 5 bases at J, with 7 bases in the middle. The CDR3 sequence: CASSDPTTEAFF. Written as DNA, the CDR3 is TGTGCCAGCAGTGATCCCACGACTGAAGCTTTCTTT.

The J gene is TRBJ1-2, the V gene TRBV5-1; weak D call: TRBD1 (5 bases). Trimming shortened V by 3 bases and J by 0 bases, and 18 bases separated the two germline ends. In germline, CDR1 is SGHRS, CDR2 YFSETQ. This CDR3 is built from 17 residues. The CDR3 nucleotides read TGCGCCAGCAGCTCCTCTGCGCGGGGGGGAGCTAACTATGGCTACACCTTC. Translating gives CASSSSARGGANYGYTF.

V and J are TRBV20-1 and TRBJ2-3; D ambiguous. V lost 3 bases, J lost 2 bases, and 12 bases lay in between. The germline V gene has CDR1 DFQATT and CDR2 SNEGSKA (reference sequence). The CDR3 has 14 amino acids. CDR3 loop: CSASQQYPTDTQYF. The CDR3 DNA reads as TGCAGTGCTAGTCAACAGTACCCCACAGATACGCAGTATTTT.

The chain combines TRBV11-2 with TRBJ2-7; the D is unclear. Germline CDR1 and CDR2: SGHAT and FQNNGV. V gave up 2 bases and J gave up 3 bases, with 8 bases separating them. The CDR3 covers 13 residues. For the CDR3, the DNA is TGTGCCAGCAGCTTACAGAGTATCTACGAGCAGTACGTC. This sequence encodes CASSLQSIYEQYV.

This clonotype was counted between two and nine times. The gene calls are TRBV4-2 and TRBJ1-3; TRBD1 aligns across 9 bases. The junction had 10 bases not matched to a gene; V was cut back by 5 bases and J by 2 bases. The CDR3 contains 17 residues. CDR1 is LGHNA, CDR2 YNFKEQ, per germline. Here the CDR3 DNA reads TGTGCCAGCAGCGTCGACCCGGGACAGGGTCCTGGAAACACCATATATTTT. This sequence encodes CASSVDPGQGPGNTIYF.